This T cell receptor beta chain was retrieved from a study of memory CD4+ T cells and cytomegalovirus serostatus. Study-wide findings and caveats: Repertoires predicted CMV serostatus with median bootstrapped AUC of roughly 0.95.

Sequencing used immunoSEQ multiplex PCR; TCRdb keeps in-frame clones, though not all of them. The sample lists fewer than 50,000 clones, 79% seen once, with roughly 5% in the top ten. As concerns this clone: Its antigen is undetermined.

V lost 5 bases and J lost 0, with 9 bases in between. The CDR3 has 14 residues. Germline V CDR1 and CDR2: ENHRY, SYGVKD. Single viable CD3+CD4+CD8-CD45RO+ cells were sorted as the memory CD4+ T cells. The clonotype originates from an adult in good health and CMV-seropositive. Sequencing was done on a sample of memory CD4+ T cells from blood. The chain is built from TRBV10-3 and TRBJ2-3; possibly TRBD1 for D (5 bases). The CDR3 region has the DNA TGTGCCATCAGTTCCGACAGAAGCACAGATACGCAGTATTTT. Amino acids: CAISSDRSTDTQYF.